The T cell receptor beta chain under discussion was sequenced for a study of control samples from healthy donors and cancer patients (dated by TCRdb to 2018 to 2021). To prepare the library, the immunoSEQ multiplex PCR assay was applied. In its TCRdb copy, this immuneACCESS table keeps in-frame sequences only and misses some clones. Where compared with another copy, unresolved V genes explain less than half of these, and the others have no known cause. Present in this sample are 90,000 to 100,000 clones, roughly four fifths of which were seen just once. Clones ranked in the top ten supply about 2% of the sample. On this clone itself: The clone's antigen remains unknown. Base qualities were left out, and no much larger clone turns up one base away.

From the cysteine up to the phenylalanine, the CDR3 has a length of 13 residues. Just the 39-base CDR3 DNA is kept, in frame starting at base 1. The junction shows trimming of 3 bases on V and 4 bases on J, plus 10 bases between the germline ends. CDR1 and CDR2 are drawn from the germline V gene: MNHNS, SASEGT. The origin of this receptor is a man between 60 and 75 years old in good health. The chain is made from TRBV6-1 and TRBJ2-7; a confident D gene designation cannot be given. Sequencing was carried out using blood. The CDR3 in this case is CASSDMEVYEQYF. The nucleotide sequence reads as follows: TGTGCCAGCAGTGACATGGAAGTATACGAGCAGTACTTC.